This T cell receptor beta chain was documented in a study of human T cells and chemical hapten exposure. Time point meaning: pre-sensitization, week 0. Indicated treatment: therapeutic diphenylcyclopropenone sensitization with weekly scalp DPC. The sample holds a few counts of this clonotype. TCRdb re-called the RACE reads through MiXCR, storing one row per CDR3 protein. The sample includes approximately 400,000 distinct CDR3 sequences, approximately 5.1% of them seen just once. This CDR3 spans 16 amino acids. Germline V gene data show CDR1 as SGHRS and CDR2 as YFSETQ. V shed 0 bases, J shed 7 bases, and the junction held 5 bases outside the gene matches.

The input for sequencing was whole blood, taken in connection with sensitization to the hapten diphenylcyclopropenone (DPC). The chain uses TRBV5-1 and TRBJ1-6; 9 bases fit TRBD1. The TCR originated in a woman aged 45-59 years with alopecia areata. Some clones in this sample may be carry-over from other donors' samples. CDR3: CASSLEGQGKNSPLHF. CDR3 coding DNA: TGCGCCAGCAGCTTGGAGGGACAGGGAAAGAATTCACCCCTCCACTTT. Complete variable domain (other parts from reference TRBV5-1 and TRBJ1-6): KAGVTQTPRYLIKTRGQQVTLSCSPISGHRSVSWYQQTPGQGLQFLFEYFSETQRNKGNFPGRFSGRQFSNSRSEMNVSTLELGDSALYLCASSLEGQGKNSPLHFGNGTRLTVT.